This TCR beta chain was captured in a study of human T cells and chemical hapten exposure. Germline CDR1 reads SGHTA; CDR2 reads FQGNSA. The CDR3 runs 15 residues. Trimming removed 5 bases from V and 7 bases from J, with 20 bases in between. TCRdb called the RACE reads again in MiXCR, with one record for every CDR3 protein. This sample has under 200,000 distinct CDR3 sequences, with just under 30% found just once. Specified time point: pre-sensitization, week 0. Treatment of the sample: therapeutic diphenylcyclopropenone sensitization with weekly scalp DPC. This clonotype was seen more than once but under ten times.

The chain employs TRBV7-2 and TRBJ1-2, with D possibly TRBD1 on 6 matching bases. Sequenced material: whole blood, taken in connection with sensitization to the hapten diphenylcyclopropenone (DPC). The clonotype originates from a woman aged 25 to 39 with alopecia areata. Some clones in this sample may be carry-over from other donors' samples. CDR3 DNA sequence: TGTGCCAGCAGCCCCCGAGGGGGGTCCCGGGGTGGCTACACCTTC. This translates into CASSPRGGSRGGYTF.